Described below is a single T cell receptor (beta chain) sequence and its context. V was trimmed by 4 bases and J by 1 base, leaving 18 bases between them. This CDR3 has 18 amino acids. Germline V gene sequence: CDR1 SGDLS, CDR2 YYNGEE. Donors included only healthy HIV-negative adults lacking recent acute infections or vaccinations. The assay was carried out at the deep level. Every subset's genomic DNA went evenly onto several immunoSEQ plates. TCRdb keeps only in-frame clones here, not all; method: immunoSEQ multiplex PCR. Of 550,000 to 850,000 clones in the sample, approximately 77% were seen once. The sample comes from a study of shared clonotypes between healthy human individuals.

The specimen was memory CD4+ T cells sorted from blood. This sample's subset: CD45RA-negative fraction. This chain uses TRBV9 with TRBJ2-6; tentative D call: TRBD2 (6 bases). This receptor was taken from a woman under 40 in good health. The CDR3 spells CASSPRRREVSGANVLTF. The CDR3 nucleotides read TGTGCCAGCAGCCCAAGACGAAGGGAGGTATCTGGGGCCAACGTCCTGACTTTC. The whole variable domain, filled in from reference TRBV9 and TRBJ2-6, reads DSGVTQTPKHLITATGQRVTLRCSPRSGDLSVYWYQQSLDQGLQFLIQYYNGEERAKGNILERFSAQQFPDLHSELNLSSLELGDSALYFCASSPRRREVSGANVLTFGAGSRLTVL.